A single sample gave rise to the 18 T cell receptor beta chains below, sequenced in a study of cytomegalovirus exposure and HLA in healthy donors. 60 Vbeta and 13 Jbeta primers were used in PCR. The assay was immunoSEQ multiplex PCR, and TCRdb's table has in-frame clones only and misses some. The data show over 120,000 clones, with roughly four fifths seen just once and 7% held by the top ten. The sequenced sample consisted of PBMCs. The receptors were sampled from a man aged 25-40 years in good health and CMV-seronegative.

The chain couples TRBV6-1 to TRBJ2-7; D is possibly TRBD1 (7 bases). CDR1 MNHNS and CDR2 SASEGT come from the germline V gene. The CDR3 covers 13 residues. Trimming took off 6 bases at V and 2 bases at J, with 11 bases between the two ends. The CDR3 coding sequence is TGTGCCAGCAGGGCGGGACAGACCTACGAGCAGTACTTC. Translation gives CASRAGQTYEQYF.

The V and J genes are TRBV28 and TRBJ2-7, with no clear D. This CDR3 has 13 residues. Trimming removed 3 bases from V and 4 bases from J, with 10 bases in between. Germline V CDR1 and CDR2: MDHEN, SYDVKM. The CDR3 DNA is TGTGCCAGCAGTTTTTCTAGTCCGTACGAGCAGTACTTC. Its protein is CASSFSSPYEQYF.

The gene calls are TRBV6-1 and TRBJ1-5; TRBD1 might be the D (5 bases). V shed 3 bases and J shed 5 bases, with 11 bases lying between them. Germline values: CDR1 MNHNS, CDR2 SASEGT. The CDR3 length is 14 residues. The CDR3 nucleotides are TGTGCCAGCAGTGACCGACAGTACGATCAGCCCCAGCATTTT. It codes for CASSDRQYDQPQHF.

The rearrangement joins TRBV28 to TRBJ1-1; D is uncertain. From germline, CDR1 is MDHEN and CDR2 SYDVKM. This CDR3 has 15 amino acids. With 0 bases removed from V and 4 bases from J, the gap between germline ends came to 12 bases. The CDR3 spells CASSLWGDGVTEAFF. For the CDR3, the DNA is TGTGCCAGCAGTTTATGGGGAGACGGGGTCACTGAAGCTTTCTTT.

The chain joins TRBV19 to TRBJ2-1; D is unclear. Germline loops: CDR1 LNHDA, CDR2 SQIVND (reference sequence). The CDR3 has 17 amino acids. Trimming left V 0 bases short and J 5 bases short, with 17 bases between. In DNA form, the CDR3 reads TGTGCCAGTAGTATAGATCACGTCTCCCTACGCGACAATGAGCAGTTCTTC. Its translation: CASSIDHVSLRDNEQFF.

This sequence joins TRBV7-9 and TRBJ2-2; D uncertain. V was trimmed by 5 bases and J by 8 bases, leaving 12 bases between them. Germline CDR1 reads SEHNR; CDR2 reads FQNEAQ (reference sequence). The length of the CDR3 is 13 residues. The CDR3 loop reads CASSPRGRGELFF. CDR3 in DNA: TGTGCCAGCAGCCCCCGCGGCCGGGGGGAGCTGTTTTTT.

This clone was counted between two and nine times. The rearrangement uses TRBV29-1 and TRBJ1-1; 8 nucleotides line up with TRBD1. With V trimmed by 5 bases and J by 5 bases, 7 bases remained unmatched. This CDR3 contains 13 residues. Germline CDR1 reads SQVTM; CDR2 reads ANQGSEA. The DNA of the CDR3 is TGCAGCGTTTTGGACAGGGTAGAAACTGAAGCTTTCTTT. Encoded protein: CSVLDRVETEAFF.

The genes are TRBV6-6 and TRBJ2-1; TRBD2 agrees at 10 bases. V lost 4 bases to trimming and J lost 4 bases; unmatched junction nucleotides: 4. The germline gives CDR1 MNHNY, CDR2 SVGAGI (reference sequence). This CDR3 is 15 amino acids long. This chain's CDR3 is CASSLVAGGYNEQFF. The CDR3 DNA is TGTGCCAGCAGTTTGGTAGCGGGAGGTTACAATGAGCAGTTCTTC.

The V gene is TRBV18, the J gene TRBJ1-1; tentative D call: TRBD1 (6 bases). The CDR3 is 14 amino acids. Germline V CDR1 and CDR2: KGHSH, LQKENI. Trimming removed 3 bases from V and 1 base from J, with 9 bases in between. The CDR3 bases are TGTGCCAGCTCACCGGGGACACAGAACACTGAAGCTTTCTTT. Its protein product is CASSPGTQNTEAFF.

The genes are TRBV7-9 and TRBJ2-7; perhaps TRBD1 as D (6 bases). Trimming left V 10 bases short and J 7 bases short, with 20 bases between. The CDR3 has 13 residues. The germline gives CDR1 SEHNR, CDR2 FQNEAQ (reference sequence). In DNA form, the CDR3 reads TGTGCCACTTCTGGGGGCAGGGCATGGGAGCAGTACTTC. Translation gives CATSGGRAWEQYF. The whole variable domain, filled in from reference TRBV7-9 and TRBJ2-7, reads DTGVSQNPRHKITKRGQNVTFRCDPISEHNRLYWYRQTLGQGPEFLTYFQNEAQLEKSRLLSDRFSAERPKGSFSTLEIQRTEQGDSAMYLCATSGGRAWEQYFGPGTRLTVT.

The J gene is TRBJ1-6, the V gene TRBV9, with TRBD1 matching over 8 bases. Germline-derived CDR1 and CDR2 are SGDLS and YYNGEE. The V segment lost 0 bases and the J segment 9 bases; nucleotides outside the gene matches: 17. This CDR3 comprises 19 residues. This CDR3 reads CASSVGPSTGALLSSPLHF. The CDR3 bases are TGTGCCAGCAGCGTAGGCCCATCGACAGGGGCCCTTCTCAGTTCACCCCTCCACTTT.

This clone was found a few times. CDR3 coding DNA: TGTGCCAGTAGTGTGGACTGGAACTATGGCTACACCTTC. The encoded protein is CASSVDWNYGYTF. This chain uses TRBV19 with TRBJ1-2; D uncertain. V shed 5 bases and J shed 2 bases, with 9 bases lying between them. The germline CDR1 and CDR2 sequences are LNHDA and SQIVND (reference sequence). This CDR3 is built from 13 residues.

This clone has only one observation. Other DNA sequences in the sample encode the same CDR3. The chain combines TRBV9 with TRBJ2-5; TRBD1 agrees at 10 bases. With 0 bases clipped from V and 4 bases from J, the junction kept 3 bases outside the gene matches. Germline loops: CDR1 SGDLS, CDR2 YYNGEE. The CDR3 sequence is 15 residues long. The CDR3 coding sequence is TGTGCCAGCAGCGTAGTAGGGACAGGGGTAGAGACCCAGTACTTC. Protein product: CASSVVGTGVETQYF.

The gene calls are TRBV5-1 and TRBJ2-3; 9 bases align to TRBD2. Germline CDR1 reads SGHRS; CDR2 reads YFSETQ. The CDR3 runs to 18 residues. The trim removed 3 bases at V and 0 bases at J, leaving 11 bases unmatched. The CDR3 region is CASSSKYTAGGSTDTQYF. In nucleotides, the CDR3 is TGCGCCAGCAGCTCGAAATATACAGCGGGGGGCAGCACAGATACGCAGTATTTT.

This rearrangement joins TRBV5-1 to TRBJ1-2, with TRBD1 matching over 8 bases. The junction had 5 bases not matched to a gene; V was cut back by 0 bases and J by 4 bases. CDR3 length equals 15 residues. Germline CDR1 reads SGHRS; CDR2 reads YFSETQ. The CDR3 region is CASSLVGQGVYGYTF. Written as DNA, the CDR3 is TGCGCCAGCAGCTTGGTAGGACAGGGAGTCTATGGCTACACCTTC.

The chain uses TRBV2 and TRBJ1-1; 7 bases line up with TRBD1. J was trimmed by 5 bases and V by 3 bases; bases with no gene match: 6. Germline V gene data show CDR1 as SNHLY and CDR2 as FYNNEI. CDR3 length equals 14 residues. The CDR3 sequence: CASSESGGGTEAFF. The CDR3 coding sequence is TGTGCCAGCAGTGAGTCAGGGGGAGGAACTGAAGCTTTCTTT. Variable domain in full (rest from reference TRBV2 and TRBJ1-1): EPEVTQTPSHQVTQMGQEVILRCVPISNHLYFYWYRQILGQKVEFLVSFYNNEISEKSEIFDDQFSVERPDGSNFTLKIRSTKLEDSAMYFCASSESGGGTEAFFGQGTRLTVV.

This chain links TRBV11-2 with TRBJ1-3, with 8 bases fitting TRBD1. Germline V lookup: CDR1 SGHAT, CDR2 FQNNGV. J lost 3 bases, V lost 4 bases, and 17 bases had no gene match. This CDR3 spans 19 amino acids. The CDR3 region has the DNA TGTGCCAGCAGCTGGCCACGGGGCGGAAAAGGGACAGGTGGAAACACCATATATTTT. The encoded protein is CASSWPRGGKGTGGNTIYF.

This sequence joins TRBV14 and TRBJ2-7, with D perhaps TRBD1 (5 bases). Germline V CDR1 and CDR2: SGHDN, FVKESK. V gave up 2 bases and J gave up 6 bases, with 8 bases separating them. The CDR3 loop spans 12 amino acids. CDR3 bases: TGTGCCAGCAGCCAAAACCAGGGCGAGCAGTACTTC. It translates to CASSQNQGEQYF.